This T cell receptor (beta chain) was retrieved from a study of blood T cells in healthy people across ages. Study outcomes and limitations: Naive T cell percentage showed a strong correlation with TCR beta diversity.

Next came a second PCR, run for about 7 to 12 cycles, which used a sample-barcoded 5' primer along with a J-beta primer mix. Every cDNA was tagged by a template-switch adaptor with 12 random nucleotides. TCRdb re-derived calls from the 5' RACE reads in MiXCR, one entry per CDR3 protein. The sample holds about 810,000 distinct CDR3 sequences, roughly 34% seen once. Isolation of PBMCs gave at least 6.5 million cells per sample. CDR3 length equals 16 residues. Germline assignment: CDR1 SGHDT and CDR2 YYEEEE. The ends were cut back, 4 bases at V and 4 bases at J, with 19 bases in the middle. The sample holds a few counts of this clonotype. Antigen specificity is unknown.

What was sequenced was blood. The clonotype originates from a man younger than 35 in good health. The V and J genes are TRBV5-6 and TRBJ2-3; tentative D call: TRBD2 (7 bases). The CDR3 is CASSLVLAGASDTQYF. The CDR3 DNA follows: TGTGCCAGCAGCCTCGTTCTGGCGGGGGCGTCAGATACGCAGTATTTT.